The 15 T cell receptor beta chains in this list originate from one sample, sequenced in a study of cytomegalovirus exposure and HLA in healthy donors. Profiled with immunoSEQ multiplex PCR; TCRdb holds only in-frame clones, not every one. The table has roughly 180,000 clones, more than 75% seen once; the top ten hold around 6.7%. Sequences were obtained from PBMCs. Source of these receptors: a man in his late teens or twenties in good health and CMV-seropositive.

This chain uses TRBV19 with TRBJ2-1; perhaps TRBD2 as D (5 bases). The V gene lost 2 bases and the J gene lost 7 bases, with 9 bases spanning the gap. Germline-derived CDR1 and CDR2 are LNHDA and SQIVND (reference sequence). The CDR3 sequence is 13 residues long. CDR3 loop: CASSIPGKNEQFF. CDR3 DNA: TGTGCCAGTAGTATACCGGGGAAGAATGAGCAGTTCTTC.

The chain joins TRBV6-1 to TRBJ1-1; D uncertain. CDR1 and CDR2 from the germline V gene are MNHNS and SASEGT. This CDR3 comprises 12 residues. Trimming cost V 4 bases and J 1 base, with 4 bases left between them. The CDR3 protein is CASSGANTEAFF. In DNA, the CDR3 is TGTGCCAGCAGTGGGGCGAACACTGAAGCTTTCTTT.

V is TRBV15 and J is TRBJ1-1; D is perhaps TRBD1 (6 bases). Germline values: CDR1 LNHNV, CDR2 YYDKDF (reference sequence). V lost 2 bases, J lost 4 bases, and 23 bases lay in between. The CDR3 is 18 residues long. CDR3: CATSRFGGAGVEGTEAFF. The CDR3, as DNA: TGTGCCACCAGCAGATTTGGGGGCGCCGGGGTTGAGGGCACTGAAGCTTTCTTT.

Only a few counts were recorded for this clone. This chain uses TRBV14 with TRBJ2-2; TRBD1 aligns across 7 bases. The CDR3 is 17 residues long. V trimming: 4 bases; J trimming: 7 bases; junction bases outside the gene matches: 15. The V gene's germline CDR1 is SGHDN and CDR2 FVKESK. CDR3 in DNA: TGTGCCAGCAGCCTCACAGGGGACCCCATTATGAGCGGGGAGCTGTTTTTT. Protein sequence: CASSLTGDPIMSGELFF.

The chain couples TRBV29-1 to TRBJ1-2; no clear D. Germline CDR1 is SQVTM and CDR2 is ANQGSEA. CDR3 length: 11 residues. The germline V and J ends were trimmed by 3 bases and 8 bases, with 10 bases remaining between them. This chain's CDR3 is CSVEVGVGYTF. For the CDR3, the DNA is TGCAGCGTTGAGGTGGGAGTAGGCTACACCTTC.

This clone has only a few counts. The chain carries TRBV19 and TRBJ2-1, with a weak D call TRBD2 (7 bases). Looked up from germline, CDR1 is LNHDA and CDR2 is SQIVND (reference sequence). The CDR3 extends over 14 amino acids. Trimming removed 7 bases from V and 8 bases from J, with 18 bases in between. The CDR3 is CASKWGRGKDEQFF. The CDR3 nucleotides are TGTGCCAGTAAATGGGGGCGGGGGAAAGATGAGCAGTTCTTC.

The CDR3 DNA follows: TGTGCCAGTACCCAAGACAGAGTGAACACTGAAGCTTTCTTT. It encodes CASTQDRVNTEAFF. V gene TRBV19 combines with J gene TRBJ1-1; TRBD1 is a possible D gene (5 bases). The CDR3 runs to 14 residues. V was clipped by 7 bases and J by 0 bases, with 12 bases between them. CDR1 is LNHDA and CDR2 is SQIVND in the germline V gene (reference sequence).

The chain links TRBV30 to TRBJ2-2, with TRBD1 matching over 8 bases. CDR3 length: 16 residues. Germline V gene lookup returns CDR1 GTSNPN and CDR2 SVGIG (reference sequence). J was trimmed by 0 bases and V by 2 bases; bases with no gene match: 5. The CDR3: CAWSPPDRANTGELFF. Here the CDR3 DNA reads TGTGCCTGGAGTCCCCCGGACAGGGCGAACACCGGGGAGCTGTTTTTT. Full variable domain (remainder filled in from reference TRBV30 and TRBJ2-2): SQTIHQWPATLVQPVGSPLSLECTVEGTSNPNLYWYRQAAGRGLQLLFYSVGIGQISSEVPQNLSASRPQDRQFILSSKKLLLSDSGFYLCAWSPPDRANTGELFFGEGSRLTVL.

The V gene is TRBV19, the J gene TRBJ2-5; TRBD2 is a possible D gene (6 bases). V gave up 3 bases and J gave up 5 bases, with 10 bases separating them. This CDR3 comprises 13 residues. Germline CDR1 is LNHDA and CDR2 is SQIVND (reference sequence). The CDR3, as DNA: TGTGCCAGTAGTATGCGGGGCCGGGAGACCCAGTACTTC. Translating it yields CASSMRGRETQYF. Together with reference TRBV19 and TRBJ2-5, the CDR3 gives the full variable domain: DGGITQSPKYLFRKEGQNVTLSCEQNLNHDAMYWYRQDPGQGLRLIYYSQIVNDFQKGDIAEGYSVSREKKESFPLTVTSAQKNPTAFYLCASSMRGRETQYFGPGTRLLVL.

The chain carries TRBV11-2 and TRBJ2-7, with TRBD1 matching over 10 bases. The V gene end was trimmed by 5 bases and the J gene end by 4 bases; junction bases not matched to a gene: 11. In germline, CDR1 is SGHAT, CDR2 FQNNGV. The CDR3 sequence is 16 residues long. The CDR3 DNA sequence: TGTGCCAGCAGCAAAGACGGACAGGGGGTAAGATACGAGCAGTACTTC. Its translation: CASSKDGQGVRYEQYF.

This clone was detected only a few times. The chain uses TRBV19 and TRBJ2-7; the match to TRBD2 covers 8 bases. The ends lost 3 bases at V and 9 bases at J; junction bases unmatched: 4. Per germline, CDR1 LNHDA and CDR2 SQIVND (reference sequence). This CDR3 comprises 12 residues. The CDR3 DNA reads TGTGCCAGTAGTATCGGGGGGGAAGTGCAGTACTTC. The encoded protein is CASSIGGEVQYF. Combining the CDR3 with reference TRBV19 and TRBJ2-7 gives the whole variable domain DGGITQSPKYLFRKEGQNVTLSCEQNLNHDAMYWYRQDPGQGLRLIYYSQIVNDFQKGDIAEGYSVSREKKESFPLTVTSAQKNPTAFYLCASSIGGEVQYFGPGTRLTVT.

V usage is TRBV5-6 and J usage is TRBJ2-1, with no clear D. Germline V gene lookup returns CDR1 SGHDT and CDR2 YYEEEE. CDR3 size: 13 residues. Between the trimmed V and J ends, which lost 0 bases and 3 bases, there was a span of 4 bases. The CDR3 here is CASSLDSYNEQFF. In nucleotides, the CDR3 is TGTGCCAGCAGCTTGGACAGCTACAATGAGCAGTTCTTC. Full variable domain (rest looked up from reference TRBV5-6 and TRBJ2-1): DAGVTQSPTHLIKTRGQQVTLRCSPKSGHDTVSWYQQALGQGPQFIFQYYEEEERQRGNFPDRFSGHQFPNYSSELNVNALLLGDSALYLCASSLDSYNEQFFGPGTRLTVL.

The chain is built from TRBV27 and TRBJ2-7; tentatively, D is TRBD2 (7 bases). Trimming left V 5 bases short and J 6 bases short, with 20 bases between. This CDR3 contains 15 residues. CDR1 MNHEY and CDR2 SMNVEV come from the germline V gene (reference sequence). The CDR3 sequence is CASSPSGRGLGEQYF. The CDR3 DNA reads TGTGCCAGCAGTCCCTCCGGGCGGGGGCTGGGCGAGCAGTACTTC.

The chain employs TRBV29-1 and TRBJ2-2; the match to TRBD1 covers 8 bases. V lost 7 bases and J lost 0; bases outside the gene matches: 4. Germline values: CDR1 SQVTM, CDR2 ANQGSEA. The CDR3 covers 14 residues. This chain's CDR3 is CSARQGPNTGELFF. Written as DNA, the CDR3 is TGCAGCGCCCGACAGGGGCCGAACACCGGGGAGCTGTTTTTT.

This rearrangement joins TRBV5-1 to TRBJ2-2, with a tentative D call TRBD2 (5 bases). Germline assignment: CDR1 SGHRS and CDR2 YFSETQ. V lost 5 bases and J lost 4, with 12 bases in between. The CDR3 contains 14 residues. The CDR3 DNA reads TGCGCCAGCAGAGGCGGGTCGGCCACCGGGGAGCTGTTTTTT. Protein product: CASRGGSATGELFF.